The entry below gives a single TCR beta chain sequence along with its context. The data are from a study of regulatory T cells in long-lasting Graves disease. Time point here: newly diagnosed GD, antithyroid drugs for less than 3 months. RNA extracted from PBMCs served as the sequencing template. Libraries of TCR beta came from iRepertoire HTBI primers plus Arm-PCR of CDR3 regions. In the original workflow: Identification across samples found some 60 TRBV and 12 to 15 TRBJ segments. TCRdb ran MiXCR on the multiplex PCR reads and lists one entry per CDR3 protein. None of the V and J calls come from the authors' own analysis; TCRdb made them. The sample has around 500,000 distinct CDR3 sequences, roughly a sixth seen once. Losses at the gene ends were 6 bases for V and 4 bases for J; bases not matched to a gene: 8. Per the germline V gene, CDR1 is DFQATT and CDR2 is SNEGSKA (reference sequence). The length of the CDR3 is 14 residues.

This same sample was also taken into another study, of T cells in Graves' hyperthyroidism and ophthalmopathy. From that second work: Carried out on the TCR CDR3, a first-round RT-PCR used the HTBI primer set.

The clonotype originates from a woman aged 35-65 years with Graves disease. The gene calls are TRBV20-1 and TRBJ2-1; 8 bases agree with TRBD2. This specimen consisted of peripheral blood mononuclear cells (PBMCs), obtained at new diagnosis, from a patient treated with antithyroid drugs. CDR3 in amino acids: CSASTGGYYNEQFF. The CDR3 DNA reads as TGCAGTGCAAGCACGGGGGGGTATTACAATGAGCAGTTCTTC.